The sequence of this TCR beta chain was determined in a study of PD-L1 blockade in urothelial cancer. The overall study: Once treatment had started, blood was analyzed at 3 weeks (second dose) and again at 6 weeks. A median roughly 140,000 T cells were found in blood samples.

The CDR3 has 13 amino acids. The germline gives CDR1 SGHNT, CDR2 YYREEE (reference sequence). Trimming took 2 bases from V and 5 from J; bases not matched to a gene: 3. Assay used: immunoSEQ multiplex PCR; TCRdb lists only in-frame clones, some missing. The sample holds 70,000 to 85,000 clones, around four fifths seen once. The count of this clone is one. The source was PBMCs, collected around atezolizumab (anti-PD-L1) treatment. This TCR derives from an older man with urothelial cancer. The chain is built from TRBV5-4 and TRBJ1-1, with 7 bases matching TRBD1. The CDR3 protein is CASSLPGQTEAFF. For the CDR3, the DNA is TGTGCCAGCAGCTTACCGGGACAGACTGAAGCTTTCTTT.